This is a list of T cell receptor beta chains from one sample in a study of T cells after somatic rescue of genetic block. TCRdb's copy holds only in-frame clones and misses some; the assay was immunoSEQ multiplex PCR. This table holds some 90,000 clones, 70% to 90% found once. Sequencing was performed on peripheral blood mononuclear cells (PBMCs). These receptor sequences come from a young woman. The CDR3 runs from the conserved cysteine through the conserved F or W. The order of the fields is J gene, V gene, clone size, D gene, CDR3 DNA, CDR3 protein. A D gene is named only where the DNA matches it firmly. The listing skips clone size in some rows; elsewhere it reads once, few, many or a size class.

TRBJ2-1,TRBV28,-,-,TGTGCCAGCAGCCACGGGGCTGAGCAGTTCTTC,CASSHGAEQFF
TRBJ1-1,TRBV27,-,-,TGTGCCAGCAGTGCTAAGGGGGGATGGAACACTGAAGCTTTCTTT,CASSAKGGWNTEAFF
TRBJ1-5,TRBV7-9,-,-,TGTGCCAGCAGCCAAATGGCCGCTCAGCCCCAGCATTTT,CASSQMAAQPQHF
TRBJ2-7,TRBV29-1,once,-,TGCAGCGTTGAGCTATCGACTAAGTTCTCCTACGAGCAGTACTTC,CSVELSTKFSYEQYF
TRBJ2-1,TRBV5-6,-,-,TGTGCCAGCAGCTTAACACAGGGCTTTAACAATGAGCAGTTCTTC,CASSLTQGFNNEQFF
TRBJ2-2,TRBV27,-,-,TGTGCCAGCAGTCTGGACAGAAACACCGGGGAGCTGTTTTTT,CASSLDRNTGELFF
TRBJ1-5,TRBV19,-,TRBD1,TGTGCCAGTAGTATGTTGATAGGTCGACAGGGCGGGCAGCCCCAGCATTTT,CASSMLIGRQGGQPQHF
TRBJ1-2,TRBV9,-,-,TGTGCCAGCAGCGTTGGGACCACGGGGTTCCGCAACTATGGCTACACCTTC,CASSVGTTGFRNYGYTF
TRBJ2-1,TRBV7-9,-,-,TGTGCCAGCAGCTTAGTCTCCGGGTTCAATGAGCAGTTCTTC,CASSLVSGFNEQFF
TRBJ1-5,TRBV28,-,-,TGTGCCAGCAGCGCCTATAACAATCAGCCCCAGCATTTT,CASSAYNNQPQHF
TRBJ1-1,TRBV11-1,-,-,TGTGCCAGCAGCTTAGTTCAGGTCACTGAAGCTTTCTTT,CASSLVQVTEAFF
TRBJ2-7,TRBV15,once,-,TGTGCCACCAGCGCTAGAGGACAGCTCGAGCAGTACTTC,CATSARGQLEQYF
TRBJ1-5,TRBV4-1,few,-,TGCGCCAGCAGCCATGCCCCCCAAAGCAATCAGCCCCAGCATTTT,CASSHAPQSNQPQHF
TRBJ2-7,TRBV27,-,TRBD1,TGTGCCAGCAGTTTCACCGGGACAGTTGTTGGCGAGCAGTACTTC,CASSFTGTVVGEQYF
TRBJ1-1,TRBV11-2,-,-,TGTGCCAGCAGCTTAGAAAGTCCGGGGTGGTACACTGAAGCTTTCTTT,CASSLESPGWYTEAFF
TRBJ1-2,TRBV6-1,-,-,TGTGCCAGCAGTGAATTGGGGGCTGGTGGCTACACCTTC,CASSELGAGGYTF
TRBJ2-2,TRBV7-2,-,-,TGTGCCAGCAGCTCCCGTACATCCGGGGAGCTGTTTTTT,CASSSRTSGELFF
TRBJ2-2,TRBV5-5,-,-,TGTGCCAGCAGCTCGGGGTTGGCCACCGGGGAGCTGTTTTTT,CASSSGLATGELFF
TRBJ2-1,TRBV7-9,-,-,TGTGCCAGCAGGCCACATCTAGATTCCTACAATGAGCAGTTCTTC,CASRPHLDSYNEQFF
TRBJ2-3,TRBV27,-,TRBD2,TGTGCCAGCAGTTTAGCGGGACTAGCATTTCGCACAGATACGCAGTATTTT,CASSLAGLAFRTDTQYF
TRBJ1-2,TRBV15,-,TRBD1,TGTGCCACCAGCAGGGGGACAGGCTATGGCTACACCTTC,CATSRGTGYGYTF
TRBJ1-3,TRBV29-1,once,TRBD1,TGCAGCGTTTCCAATACAGGGGCTGTAAACACCATATATTTT,CSVSNTGAVNTIYF
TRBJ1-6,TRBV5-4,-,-,TGTGCCAGCACCTTAGGGAGCTCCTATAATTCACCCCTCCACTTT,CASTLGSSYNSPLHF
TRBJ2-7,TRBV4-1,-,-,TGCGCCAGCAGCCTGGCCCGCTCCTACGAGCAGTACTTC,CASSLARSYEQYF
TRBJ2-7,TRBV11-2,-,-,TGTGCCAGCAGCTTAGGCTACTACGAGCAGTACTTC,CASSLGYYEQYF
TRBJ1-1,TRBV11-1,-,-,TGTGCCAGCAGCTTAGAGGCGCACCCGAACACTGAAGCTTTCTTT,CASSLEAHPNTEAFF
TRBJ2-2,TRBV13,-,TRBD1,TGTGCCAGCAGCGTCGACAGGGCCGGGGAGCTGTTTTTT,CASSVDRAGELFF